This is a list of T cell receptor beta chains from one sample in a study of T-cell memory formation after mild COVID-19. Via MiXCR, TCRdb re-called the 5' RACE reads, giving one row per CDR3 protein. This table has roughly 160,000 distinct CDR3 sequences, about 9.9% appearing once. The sequencing sample was made of PBMCs or a T cell subset sorted from them (not recorded which). Every receptor here comes from a man aged 18 to 29 who had mild COVID-19 (a few samples of this study predate the infection). Cell type and time point are not known. Both conserved end residues are part of each CDR3. D genes are given only for firm matches. For some rows the clone size is stated as once, few or many, or as a class when expanded; others skip it.

CASSRRGGFTDTQYF	TGTGCCAGCAGTCGTCGCGGCGGTTTTACAGATACGCAGTATTTT	.	few	TRBV6-2/TRBV6-3	TRBJ2-3
CASSGPSMVTQYF	TGTGCCAGCAGTGGTCCTTCCATGGTGACCCAGTACTTC	.	.	TRBV6-6	TRBJ2-5
CASSRGSGGTGPQYF	TGTGCCAGCAGTAGGGGTAGCGGGGGAACGGGTCCCCAGTACTTC	TRBD2	.	TRBV12-3/TRBV12-4	TRBJ2-5
CATSDFGQGGKTQYF	TGTGCCACCAGTGATTTTGGCCAGGGTGGTAAGACCCAGTACTTC	.	.	TRBV24-1	TRBJ2-5
CGVVGGAADTQYF	TGCGGCGTTGTCGGGGGGGCAGCAGATACGCAGTATTTT	TRBD2	few	TRBV29-1	TRBJ2-3
CSARGGLGNTIYF	TGCAGTGCTAGAGGGGGTTTGGGAAACACCATATATTTT	.	.	TRBV20-1	TRBJ1-3
CASSFGSSGDTQFF	TGCGCCAGCAGCTTCGGGTCTAGCGGGGATACCCAGTTCTTC	TRBD2	few	TRBV5-1	TRBJ2-1
CASSPRWTGAYNEQFF	TGCGCCAGCAGCCCCCGATGGACAGGGGCCTACAATGAGCAGTTCTTC	TRBD1	few	TRBV4-3	TRBJ2-1
CASDRGAGGYTF	TGTGCCAGCGACAGGGGCGCAGGAGGCTACACCTTC	TRBD1	.	TRBV11-2	TRBJ1-2
CSVGDTEAFF	TGCAGCGTCGGGGACACTGAAGCTTTCTTT	.	many	TRBV29-1	TRBJ1-1
CASSLTEAFF	TGTGCCAGCAGTTTGACTGAAGCTTTCTTT	.	few	TRBV12-3/TRBV12-4	TRBJ1-1
CASLDVGGTNEQYF	TGTGCCAGCCTTGATGTTGGGGGGACGAACGAGCAGTACTTC	.	.	TRBV6-5	TRBJ2-7
CASSFRGAHTDTQYF	TGTGCCAGCAGTTTTCGGGGGGCACACACAGATACGCAGTATTTT	.	.	TRBV28	TRBJ2-3
CASSLETPLAAFSYNEQFF	TGTGCCAGCAGTTTAGAGACGCCACTAGCGGCCTTCTCCTACAATGAGCAGTTCTTC	TRBD2	few	TRBV27	TRBJ2-1
CASSPGTSTDTQYF	TGTGCCAGCAGCCCCGGGACTAGCACAGATACGCAGTATTTT	.	.	TRBV7-3	TRBJ2-3
CSAPLAKNIQYF	TGCAGTGCTCCGCTTGCCAAAAACATTCAGTACTTC	.	few	TRBV20-1	TRBJ2-4
CASSLGSGQQPQHF	TGCGCCAGCAGCTTGGGATCAGGGCAACAGCCCCAGCATTTT	.	few	TRBV5-1	TRBJ1-5
CASSPSPGQAPDTQYF	TGCGCCAGCAGCCCAAGCCCGGGACAGGCACCAGATACGCAGTATTTT	TRBD1	few	TRBV5-1	TRBJ2-3
CAWSINRGYFDGNQPQHF	TGTGCCTGGAGTATAAACAGGGGATACTTCGACGGCAATCAGCCCCAGCATTTT	TRBD1	.	TRBV30	TRBJ1-5
CASSLSPGALYEQYF	TGCGCCAGCAGCTTGTCTCCGGGGGCCCTCTACGAGCAGTACTTC	.	many	TRBV5-1	TRBJ2-7
CASSYEGTSEAFF	TGTGCCAGCAGTTACGAAGGTACCAGTGAAGCTTTCTTT	.	few	TRBV6-5	TRBJ1-1
CASSPSGRGSNQPQHF	TGTGCCAGCAGTCCATCCGGCAGGGGTAGCAATCAGCCCCAGCATTTT	.	.	TRBV5-6	TRBJ1-5
CASSLPAAAHEQFF	TGCGCCAGCAGCTTGCCGGCCGCAGCCCATGAGCAGTTCTTC	.	few	TRBV5-1	TRBJ2-1
CASSFSLAGADEQFF	TGTGCCAGCAGTTTTAGCCTAGCGGGGGCGGATGAGCAGTTCTTC	TRBD2	.	TRBV27	TRBJ2-1
CASSQFGVPTTDTQYF	TGTGCCAGCTCTCAATTTGGGGTACCCACCACGGATACGCAGTATTTT	.	few	TRBV18	TRBJ2-3
CASSLSQGRSSYNEQFF	TGCGCCAGCAGCTTATCTCAGGGGCGAAGTTCCTACAATGAGCAGTTCTTC	.	many	TRBV5-1	TRBJ2-1
CASSSTTGVGGYTF	TGCGCCAGCAGCTCAACGACAGGGGTTGGAGGCTACACCTTC	TRBD1	few	TRBV5-1	TRBJ1-2
CASSDEGGGSSYEQYF	TGTGCCAGCAGTGACGAGGGGGGCGGAAGCTCCTACGAGCAGTACTTC	.	many	TRBV6-1	TRBJ2-7
CASSSTGQGTEQYF	TGTGCCAGCTCATCAACGGGACAGGGCACCGAGCAGTACTTC	TRBD1	few	TRBV18	TRBJ2-7
CASSPSAGGNTIYF	TGTGCCAGCAGTCCGTCGGCGGGTGGAAACACCATATATTTT	.	many	TRBV12-3/TRBV12-4	TRBJ1-3
CSASGNYEQYF	TGCAGTGCTAGCGGGAACTACGAGCAGTACTTC	.	.	TRBV20-1	TRBJ2-7
CASGGDRGASGYTF	TGTGCCAGCGGTGGGGACAGGGGAGCATCGGGCTACACCTTC	TRBD1	few	TRBV5-5	TRBJ1-2
CASSVTSGDTEAFF	TGTGCCAGCAGCGTCACCTCGGGGGACACTGAAGCTTTCTTT	.	.	TRBV11-2	TRBJ1-1
CSARDLQGATETQYF	TGCAGTGCTAGAGATCTCCAGGGGGCAACAGAGACCCAGTACTTC	TRBD1	.	TRBV20-1	TRBJ2-5
CASSQVGQGGETQYF	TGCGCCAGCAGCCAAGTTGGGCAGGGGGGAGAGACCCAGTACTTC	.	many	TRBV4-3	TRBJ2-5
CSATPSGTPTQYF	TGCAGTGCTACCCCGTCCGGGACACCTACGCAGTATTTT	.	.	TRBV20-1	TRBJ2-3
CASSQGTVPNNEQFF	TGCGCCAGCAGCCAAGGGACCGTACCTAACAATGAGCAGTTCTTC	.	few	TRBV4-1	TRBJ2-1
CAISELPAGDTDTQYF	TGTGCCATCAGTGAGTTACCAGCGGGTGACACAGATACGCAGTATTTT	.	.	TRBV10-3	TRBJ2-3
CASRGQTIDGYTF	TGTGCCAGCAGGGGACAGACGATCGATGGCTACACCTTC	TRBD1	many	TRBV12-3/TRBV12-4	TRBJ1-2
CASSYPYERRSYNEQFF	TGTGCCAGCAGTTACCCCTATGAGCGAAGGTCTTACAATGAGCAGTTCTTC	.	few	TRBV6-2/TRBV6-3	TRBJ2-1
CASSQDGVSGELFF	TGCGCCAGCAGCCAAGATGGGGTATCCGGGGAGCTGTTTTTT	.	.	TRBV4-3	TRBJ2-2
CASSQAAASTDTQYF	TGTGCCAGCAGCCAAGCGGCAGCTAGCACAGATACGCAGTATTTT	.	many	TRBV7-2	TRBJ2-3